A selection of T cell receptor beta chains follows, all from one sample in a study of blood T cell repertoires in COVID-19. Produced via immunoSEQ multiplex PCR; TCRdb's table is partial and in-frame only. Among roughly 200,000 clones listed, approximately 84% were seen once. Sequencing used peripheral blood. The source is a woman of 80 years or more with acute or convalescent COVID-19. CDR3s include the opening cysteine and the closing phenylalanine or tryptophan. D genes are given only for firm matches. Size values are once, few and many counts, or a class for expanded clones, and some rows have none.

J: TRBJ2-2; D: TRBD2; V: TRBV6-2/TRBV6-3; size: NA; CDR3: CASSSGTSRFGELFF; DNA: TGTGCCAGCAGTTCCGGGACTAGTAGGTTCGGGGAGCTGTTTTTT
J: TRBJ1-5; D: NA; V: TRBV18; size: NA; CDR3: CASSTDTAGRQPQHF; DNA: TGTGCCAGCTCAACAGACACGGCGGGTCGTCAGCCCCAGCATTTT
J: TRBJ1-2; D: NA; V: TRBV4-2; size: NA; CDR3: CASSPTQIRVGGYTF; DNA: TGTGCCAGCAGCCCCACCCAGATCCGGGTAGGAGGCTACACCTTC
J: TRBJ1-5; D: TRBD1; V: TRBV24-1; size: NA; CDR3: CATGGQGTQPQHF; DNA: TGTGCCACCGGGGGACAGGGCACACAGCCCCAGCATTTT
J: TRBJ1-2; D: NA; V: TRBV6-6; size: NA; CDR3: CASSTTQAAGGYTF; DNA: TGTGCCAGCAGTACAACCCAGGCTGCGGGTGGCTACACCTTC
J: TRBJ2-1; D: NA; V: TRBV4-3; size: NA; CDR3: CASSQDGVYNEQFF; DNA: TGCGCCAGCAGCCAAGATGGAGTGTACAATGAGCAGTTCTTC
J: TRBJ1-1; D: NA; V: TRBV6-6; size: NA; CDR3: CASSEAIKAFF; DNA: TGTGCCAGCAGTGAGGCCATCAAAGCTTTCTTT
J: TRBJ1-3; D: TRBD1; V: TRBV28; size: once; CDR3: CASSPGGAGNTIYF; DNA: TGTGCCAGCAGTCCAGGGGGCGCTGGAAACACCATATATTTT
J: TRBJ1-2; D: NA; V: TRBV28; size: NA; CDR3: CASSLSEGRGYGYTF; DNA: TGTGCCAGCAGTTTATCGGAAGGCCGGGGCTATGGCTACACCTTC
J: TRBJ1-1; D: NA; V: TRBV3-1/TRBV3-2; size: NA; CDR3: CASSQVGMGAWEAFF; DNA: TGTGCCAGCAGCCAAGTGGGGATGGGGGCTTGGGAAGCTTTCTTT